This entry lists 17 T cell receptor beta chains sequenced from one sample in a study of blood T cell repertoires in COVID-19. Produced via immunoSEQ multiplex PCR; TCRdb's table is partial and in-frame only. Among around 50,000 clones listed, approximately 86% were seen once. The material sequenced was peripheral blood. The receptors originated from a woman older than 75 with acute or convalescent COVID-19.

This clone was counted a few times. The chain recombines TRBV6-5 with TRBJ1-2; 10 bases line up with TRBD1. This CDR3 is 16 amino acids long. Germline CDR1 MNHEY, CDR2 SVGAGI. V trimming: 4 bases; J trimming: 3 bases; junction bases outside the gene matches: 8. This chain's CDR3 is CASSSPRTGGYYGYTF. CDR3 coding DNA: TGTGCCAGCAGTTCCCCTCGGACAGGGGGATACTATGGCTACACCTTC.

This clone was seen more than once but under ten times. The V gene is TRBV2, the J gene TRBJ1-1; TRBD1 matches 10 bases. The CDR3 length is 14 residues. Germline V CDR1 and CDR2: SNHLY, FYNNEI. V shed 7 bases, J shed 3 bases, and the junction held 5 bases outside the gene matches. The CDR3 here is CASTPDRGDTEAFF. The CDR3 nucleotides read TGTGCCAGCACTCCGGACAGGGGGGACACTGAAGCTTTCTTT. Filled out from reference TRBV2 and TRBJ1-1, the complete variable domain reads EPEVTQTPSHQVTQMGQEVILRCVPISNHLYFYWYRQILGQKVEFLVSFYNNEISEKSEIFDDQFSVERPDGSNFTLKIRSTKLEDSAMYFCASTPDRGDTEAFFGQGTRLTVV.

V and J are TRBV9 and TRBJ2-3; D is unresolved. Per the germline V gene, CDR1 is SGDLS and CDR2 is YYNGEE. This CDR3 spans 12 amino acids. V lost 3 bases, J lost 4 bases, and 6 bases lay in between. CDR3 sequence (DNA): TGTGCCAGCAGCGCACAAGCAGATACGCAGTATTTT. It translates to CASSAQADTQYF.

This clone was seen a single time. The V gene is TRBV11-2, the J gene TRBJ2-3; D gene ambiguous. This CDR3 contains 13 residues. Trimming shortened V by 0 bases and J by 2 bases, and 3 bases separated the two germline ends. CDR1 and CDR2 from the germline V gene are SGHAT and FQNNGV. The CDR3 DNA follows: TGTGCCAGCAGCTTAGACCTCACAGATACGCAGTATTTT. This translates into CASSLDLTDTQYF.

V usage is TRBV2 and J usage is TRBJ1-5, with 8 bases that match TRBD1. Trimming cost V 4 bases and J 10 bases; bases outside gene matches: 6. This CDR3 is built from 13 residues. Per the germline V gene, CDR1 is SNHLY and CDR2 is FYNNEI. Here the CDR3 DNA reads TGTGCCAGCAGTGGGGGGACAGGAGTTCCCCAGCATTTT. Its protein product is CASSGGTGVPQHF.

The chain links TRBV9 to TRBJ1-2, with D unresolved. This CDR3 has 14 residues. V lost 0 bases and J 4 bases, leaving 10 bases between the germline ends. Germline values: CDR1 SGDLS, CDR2 YYNGEE. The CDR3 loop is CASSVDPGSYGYTF. The CDR3 DNA reads TGTGCCAGCAGCGTAGATCCGGGGTCCTATGGCTACACCTTC.

The chain employs TRBV18 and TRBJ2-7; 8 bases agree with TRBD1. V lost 1 base and J lost 4; bases outside the gene matches: 3. This CDR3 spans 14 amino acids. Germline lookup yields CDR1 KGHSH and CDR2 LQKENI. The CDR3 spells CASSPLDRVYEQYF. The CDR3, as DNA: TGTGCCAGCTCACCACTGGACAGGGTTTACGAGCAGTACTTC.

This chain uses TRBV27 with TRBJ1-2, with a possible D match to TRBD1 (5 bases). The CDR3 length is 15 residues. Deletions cut 0 bases from V and 1 base from J, with 9 bases between. Germline V gene sequence: CDR1 MNHEY, CDR2 SMNVEV (reference sequence). CDR3 nucleotide sequence: TGTGCCAGCAGTTTATCGCGGGGGATTAACTATGGCTACACCTTC. This sequence encodes CASSLSRGINYGYTF.

The chain uses TRBV12-3 or TRBV12-4 and TRBJ1-6; TRBD1 aligns across 7 bases. CDR3 length equals 13 residues. V dropped 3 bases and J dropped 9; count of bases not matched to a gene: 2. The CDR3 nucleotides read TGTGCCAGCAGTTTCTCAGGGGGTTCACCCCTCCACTTT. As protein: CASSFSGGSPLHF.

The CDR3 loop is CASRLTGGAGNSPLHF. In nucleotides, the CDR3 is TGCGCCAGCAGACTTACAGGGGGCGCAGGGAATTCACCCCTCCACTTT. The chain has TRBV10-2 and TRBJ1-6; 9 positions agree with TRBD1. The CDR3 is made up of 16 amino acids. The V gene's germline CDR1 is WSHSY and CDR2 SAAADI. V lost 6 bases to trimming and J lost 7 bases; unmatched junction nucleotides: 10.

The chain recombines TRBV9 with TRBJ1-6; no clear D gene. V was cut by 4 bases and J by 0 bases, with 11 bases left in between. CDR3 length: 16 amino acids. Germline V CDR1 and CDR2: SGDLS, YYNGEE. The CDR3: CASSPSGSSYNSPLHF. The DNA for the CDR3 is TGTGCCAGCAGCCCCTCGGGAAGCTCCTATAATTCACCCCTCCACTTT.

The chain combines TRBV3-1 (or the pseudogene TRBV3-2) with TRBJ1-6, with D tentatively TRBD1 (5 bases). Trimming shortened V by 4 bases and J by 9 bases, and 10 bases separated the two germline ends. CDR3 length: 13 residues. Per the germline V gene, CDR1 is LGHDT and CDR2 is YNNKEL (reference sequence). The CDR3, as DNA: TGTGCCAGCAGCCCCCGGACATCTTCACCCCTCCACTTT. Translated: CASSPRTSSPLHF.

V and J are TRBV5-4 and TRBJ1-1; perhaps TRBD1 as D (6 bases). CDR3 length equals 15 residues. Trimming left V 4 bases short and J 0 bases short, with 13 bases between. Germline values: CDR1 SGHNT, CDR2 YYREEE (reference sequence). This chain's CDR3 is CASSPRGTMNTEAFF. The CDR3 DNA follows: TGTGCCAGCAGCCCCAGGGGCACCATGAACACTGAAGCTTTCTTT.

The chain employs TRBV7-9 and TRBJ1-5; 7 nucleotides align to TRBD1. V lost 4 bases and J lost 2; bases outside the gene matches: 2. CDR1 is SEHNR and CDR2 is FQNEAQ in the germline V gene (reference sequence). The CDR3 runs to 14 residues. CDR3 in DNA: TGTGCCAGCAGCTGGGGGACAGGCAATCAGCCCCAGCATTTT. The encoded protein is CASSWGTGNQPQHF. The whole variable domain, remainder taken from reference TRBV7-9 and TRBJ1-5, is DTGVSQNPRHKITKRGQNVTFRCDPISEHNRLYWYRQTLGQGPEFLTYFQNEAQLEKSRLLSDRFSAERPKGSFSTLEIQRTEQGDSAMYLCASSWGTGNQPQHFGDGTRLSIL.

The CDR3 sequence: CASSEPGARYNEQFF. For the CDR3, the DNA is TGTGCCAGCAGTGAACCTGGGGCTCGCTACAATGAGCAGTTCTTC. The chain carries TRBV6-1 and TRBJ2-1; TRBD1 might be the D (5 bases). CDR1 and CDR2 (germline): MNHNS, SASEGT. Between the trimmed V and J ends, which lost 2 bases and 3 bases, there was a span of 11 bases. This CDR3 has 15 amino acids.

The CDR3 spells CASSLAATGYNEQFF. The CDR3 coding sequence is TGTGCCAGCAGCTTAGCCGCGACAGGGTACAATGAGCAGTTCTTC. The chain couples TRBV11-2 to TRBJ2-1; the match to TRBD1 covers 7 bases. Germline V gives CDR1 SGHAT, CDR2 FQNNGV. CDR3 size: 15 residues. The ends lost 1 base at V and 4 bases at J; junction bases unmatched: 4.

The chain links TRBV11-2 to TRBJ2-2, with 7 bases aligning to TRBD1. Germline values: CDR1 SGHAT, CDR2 FQNNGV. This CDR3 has 14 residues. V dropped 4 bases and J dropped 3; count of bases not matched to a gene: 2. Here the CDR3 DNA reads TGTGCCAGCAGCTACAGGGGCTACACCGGGGAGCTGTTTTTT. Its translation: CASSYRGYTGELFF.